This record looks at one TCR beta chain sequence and its context. Diagnostic criteria defined recently for definite or probable disease were met by the Susac syndrome patients. The data belong to a study of CD8 T cells in Susac syndrome. Trimming removed 4 bases from V and 4 bases from J, with 11 bases in between. This CDR3 contains 13 residues. Per the germline V gene, CDR1 is SQVTM and CDR2 is ANQGSEA. An amount of RNA that ranged from roughly 0.5 to 1 ug was reverse transcribed with random hexamers. TCRdb redid the calling of the immunoSEQ multiplex PCR reads with MiXCR, one entry per CDR3 protein. The sample yields around 190,000 distinct CDR3 sequences, under 95% seen once.

Specimen: CD4+ T cells from PBMCs. The sequence derives from a human donor with Susac syndrome. The chain recombines TRBV29-1 with TRBJ2-1, with D hard to call. The CDR3 sequence is CSVGQVLYNEQFF. The CDR3 DNA sequence: TGCAGCGTTGGCCAGGTCCTTTACAATGAGCAGTTCTTC.